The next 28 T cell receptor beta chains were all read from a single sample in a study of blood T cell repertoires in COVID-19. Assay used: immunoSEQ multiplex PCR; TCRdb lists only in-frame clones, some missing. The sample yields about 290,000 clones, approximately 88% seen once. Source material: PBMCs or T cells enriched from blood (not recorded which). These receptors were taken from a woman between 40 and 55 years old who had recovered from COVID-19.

CDR3 nucleotides: TGCAGCGTCCCCGGGACTACAGATTTCAATGAGCAGTTCTTC. Protein product: CSVPGTTDFNEQFF. The V and J genes are TRBV29-1 and TRBJ2-1; the match to TRBD2 covers 7 bases. Germline V gives CDR1 SQVTM, CDR2 ANQGSEA. V dropped 6 bases and J dropped 6; count of bases not matched to a gene: 11. CDR3 length: 14 amino acids.

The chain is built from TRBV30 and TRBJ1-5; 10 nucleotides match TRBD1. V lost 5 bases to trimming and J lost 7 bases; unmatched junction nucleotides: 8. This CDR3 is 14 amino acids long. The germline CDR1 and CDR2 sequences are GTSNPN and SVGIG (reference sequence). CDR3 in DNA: TGTGCCTGGTCGCGGACAGGGGGAGGACAGCCCCAGCATTTT. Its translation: CAWSRTGGGQPQHF.

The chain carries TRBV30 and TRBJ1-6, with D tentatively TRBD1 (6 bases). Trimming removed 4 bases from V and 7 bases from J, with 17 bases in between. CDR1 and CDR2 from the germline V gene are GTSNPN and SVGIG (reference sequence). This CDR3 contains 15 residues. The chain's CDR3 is CAWIGTGLINSPLHF. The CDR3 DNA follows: TGTGCCTGGATAGGAACAGGGTTAATAAATTCACCCCTCCACTTT. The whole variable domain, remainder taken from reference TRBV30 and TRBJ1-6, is SQTIHQWPATLVQPVGSPLSLECTVEGTSNPNLYWYRQAAGRGLQLLFYSVGIGQISSEVPQNLSASRPQDRQFILSSKKLLLSDSGFYLCAWIGTGLINSPLHFGNGTRLTVT.

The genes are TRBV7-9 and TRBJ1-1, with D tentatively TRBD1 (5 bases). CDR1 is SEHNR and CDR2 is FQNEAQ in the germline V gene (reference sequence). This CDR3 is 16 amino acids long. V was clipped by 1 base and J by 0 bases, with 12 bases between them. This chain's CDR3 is CASSLGLDRLNTEAFF. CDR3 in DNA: TGTGCCAGCAGCTTAGGTCTTGACAGATTGAACACTGAAGCTTTCTTT. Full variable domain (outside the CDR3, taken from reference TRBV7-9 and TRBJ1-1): DTGVSQNPRHKITKRGQNVTFRCDPISEHNRLYWYRQTLGQGPEFLTYFQNEAQLEKSRLLSDRFSAERPKGSFSTLEIQRTEQGDSAMYLCASSLGLDRLNTEAFFGQGTRLTVV.

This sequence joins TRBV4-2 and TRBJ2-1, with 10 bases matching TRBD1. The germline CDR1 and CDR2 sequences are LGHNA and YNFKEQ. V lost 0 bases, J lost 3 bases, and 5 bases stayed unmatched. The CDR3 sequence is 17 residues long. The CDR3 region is CASSQDLTGGIYNEQFF. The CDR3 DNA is TGTGCCAGCAGCCAAGATTTGACAGGGGGCATCTACAATGAGCAGTTCTTC.

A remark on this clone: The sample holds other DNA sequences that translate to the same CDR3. CDR3 DNA: TGTGCCAGCAGCCCGGACAGAAACTATGGCTACACCTTC. Its translation: CASSPDRNYGYTF. The rearrangement uses TRBV4-2 and TRBJ1-2, with D perhaps matching TRBD1 (6 bases). V lost 4 bases, J lost 2 bases, and 8 bases lay in between. Germline V CDR1 and CDR2: LGHNA, YNFKEQ. The CDR3 is made up of 13 amino acids.

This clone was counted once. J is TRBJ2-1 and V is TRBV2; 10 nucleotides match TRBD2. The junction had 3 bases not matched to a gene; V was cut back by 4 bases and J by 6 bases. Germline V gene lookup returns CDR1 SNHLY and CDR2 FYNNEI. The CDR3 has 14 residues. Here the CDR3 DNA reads TGTGCCAGCAGTGTTAGCGGGAGGATCAATGAGCAGTTCTTC. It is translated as CASSVSGRINEQFF.

The CDR3 spells CASSDVSAYEQYF. The CDR3 DNA reads TGTGCCAGCAGTGATGTCTCCGCCTACGAGCAGTACTTC. This rearrangement joins TRBV2 to TRBJ2-7; D gene unclear. Germline V CDR1 and CDR2: SNHLY, FYNNEI. Trimming cost V 3 bases and J 2 bases, with 8 bases left between them. The CDR3 has 13 amino acids.

CDR3: CASSLALNSPLHF. In DNA form, the CDR3 reads TGCGCCAGCAGCTTGGCTCTTAATTCACCCCTCCACTTT. The rearrangement uses TRBV5-1 and TRBJ1-6; unclear D gene. V lost 0 bases and J lost 6, with 4 bases in between. Germline assignment: CDR1 SGHRS and CDR2 YFSETQ. The CDR3 covers 13 residues.

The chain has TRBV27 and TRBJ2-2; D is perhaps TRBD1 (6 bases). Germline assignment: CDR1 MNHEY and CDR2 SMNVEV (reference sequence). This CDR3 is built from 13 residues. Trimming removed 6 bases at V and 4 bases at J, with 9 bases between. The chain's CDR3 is CASRPRGTGELFF. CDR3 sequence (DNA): TGTGCCAGCAGGCCCAGGGGCACCGGGGAGCTGTTTTTT.

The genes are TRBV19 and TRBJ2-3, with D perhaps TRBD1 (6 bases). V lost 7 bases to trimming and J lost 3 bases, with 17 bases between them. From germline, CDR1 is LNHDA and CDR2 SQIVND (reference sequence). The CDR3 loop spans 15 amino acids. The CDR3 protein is CASIDTAGETDTQYF. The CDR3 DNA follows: TGTGCCAGTATCGACACGGCAGGGGAAACAGATACGCAGTATTTT.

The CDR3 is CASSVEALTSPGNTIYF. The CDR3 DNA reads as TGTGCCAGCAGCGTGGAGGCACTTACCTCTCCTGGAAACACCATATATTTT. The genes are TRBV9 and TRBJ1-3; D unclear. This CDR3 contains 17 residues. Between the trimmed V and J ends, which lost 2 bases and 2 bases, there was a span of 17 bases. Germline V lookup: CDR1 SGDLS, CDR2 YYNGEE.

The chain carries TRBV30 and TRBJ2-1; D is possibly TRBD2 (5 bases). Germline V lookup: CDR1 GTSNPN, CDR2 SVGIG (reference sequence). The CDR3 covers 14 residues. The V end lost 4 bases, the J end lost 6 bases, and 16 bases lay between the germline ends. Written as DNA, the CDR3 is TGTGCCTGGAAGCGGTACGGCCGGGGCAATGAGCAGTTCTTC. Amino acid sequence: CAWKRYGRGNEQFF.

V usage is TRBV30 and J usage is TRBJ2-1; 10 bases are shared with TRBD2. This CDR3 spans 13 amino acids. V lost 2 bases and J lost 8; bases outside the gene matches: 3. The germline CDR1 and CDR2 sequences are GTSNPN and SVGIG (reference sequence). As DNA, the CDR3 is TGTGCCTGGAGTAGCGGGGGGGCCTATGAGCAGTTCTTC. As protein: CAWSSGGAYEQFF.

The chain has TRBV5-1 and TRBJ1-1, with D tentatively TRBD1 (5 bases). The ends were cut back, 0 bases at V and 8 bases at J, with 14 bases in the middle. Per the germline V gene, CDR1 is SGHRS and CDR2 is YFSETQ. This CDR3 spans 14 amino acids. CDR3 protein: CASSLVVGPEEAFF. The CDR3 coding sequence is TGCGCCAGCAGCTTGGTGGTGGGGCCGGAAGAAGCTTTCTTT.

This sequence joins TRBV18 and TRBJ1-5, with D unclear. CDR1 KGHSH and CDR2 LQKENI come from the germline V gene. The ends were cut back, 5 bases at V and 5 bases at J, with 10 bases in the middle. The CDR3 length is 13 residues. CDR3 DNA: TGTGCCAGCTCAGCGCAGGAAGATCAGCCCCAGCATTTT. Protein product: CASSAQEDQPQHF.

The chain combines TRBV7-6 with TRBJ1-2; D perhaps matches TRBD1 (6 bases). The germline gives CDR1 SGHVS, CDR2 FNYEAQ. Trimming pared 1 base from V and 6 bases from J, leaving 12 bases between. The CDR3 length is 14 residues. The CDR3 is CASSLETGLDGYTF. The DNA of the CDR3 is TGTGCCAGCAGCTTAGAAACAGGGTTGGATGGCTACACCTTC.

The CDR3 nucleotides are TGTGCCTGGAGTGGGCTGGGAGATTCACCCCTCCACTTT. It is translated as CAWSGLGDSPLHF. The rearrangement links TRBV30 to TRBJ1-6; D is undetermined. The CDR3 spans 13 residues. Germline V gene data show CDR1 as GTSNPN and CDR2 as SVGIG (reference sequence). Trimming removed 1 base from V and 8 bases from J, with 9 bases in between.

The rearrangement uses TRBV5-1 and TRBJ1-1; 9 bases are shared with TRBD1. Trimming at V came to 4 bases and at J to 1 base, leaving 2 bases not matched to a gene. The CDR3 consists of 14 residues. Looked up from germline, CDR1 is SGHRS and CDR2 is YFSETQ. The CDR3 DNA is TGCGCCAGCAGCGTGGGACAGGGGAACACTGAAGCTTTCTTT. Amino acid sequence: CASSVGQGNTEAFF. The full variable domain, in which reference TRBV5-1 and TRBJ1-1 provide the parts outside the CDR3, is KAGVTQTPRYLIKTRGQQVTLSCSPISGHRSVSWYQQTPGQGLQFLFEYFSETQRNKGNFPGRFSGRQFSNSRSEMNVSTLELGDSALYLCASSVGQGNTEAFFGQGTRLTVV.

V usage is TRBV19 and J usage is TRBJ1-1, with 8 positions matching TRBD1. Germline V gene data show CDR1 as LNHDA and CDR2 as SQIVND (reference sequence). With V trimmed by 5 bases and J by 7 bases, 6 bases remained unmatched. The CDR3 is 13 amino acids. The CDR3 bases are TGTGCCAGTAGTTCTACGACAGGGGTTGAAGCTTTCTTT. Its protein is CASSSTTGVEAFF.

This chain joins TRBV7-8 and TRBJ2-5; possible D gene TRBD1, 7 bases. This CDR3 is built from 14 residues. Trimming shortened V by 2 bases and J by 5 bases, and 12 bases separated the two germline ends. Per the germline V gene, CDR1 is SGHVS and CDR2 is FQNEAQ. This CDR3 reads CASSLQAGGETQYF. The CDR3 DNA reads TGTGCCAGCAGCTTACAAGCAGGGGGGGAGACCCAGTACTTC.

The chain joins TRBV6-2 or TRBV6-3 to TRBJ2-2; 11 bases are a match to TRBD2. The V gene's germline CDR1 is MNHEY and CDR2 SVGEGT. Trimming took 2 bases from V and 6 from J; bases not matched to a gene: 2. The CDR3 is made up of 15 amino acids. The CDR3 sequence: CASSYLAGGAGELFF. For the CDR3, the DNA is TGTGCCAGCAGTTACCTAGCGGGAGGTGCCGGGGAGCTGTTTTTT.

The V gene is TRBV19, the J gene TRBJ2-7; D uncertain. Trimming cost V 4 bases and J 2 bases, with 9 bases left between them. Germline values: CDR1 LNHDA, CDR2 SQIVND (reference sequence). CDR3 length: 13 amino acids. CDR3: CASSTTGAYEQYF. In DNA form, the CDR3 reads TGTGCCAGTAGTACGACTGGAGCCTACGAGCAGTACTTC.

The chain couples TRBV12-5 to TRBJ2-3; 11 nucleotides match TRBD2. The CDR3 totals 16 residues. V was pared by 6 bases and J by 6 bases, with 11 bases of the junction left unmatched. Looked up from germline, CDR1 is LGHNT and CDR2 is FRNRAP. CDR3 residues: CASGHGTSGPGDTQYF. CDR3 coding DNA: TGTGCTAGTGGCCACGGGACTAGCGGACCAGGGGATACGCAGTATTTT.

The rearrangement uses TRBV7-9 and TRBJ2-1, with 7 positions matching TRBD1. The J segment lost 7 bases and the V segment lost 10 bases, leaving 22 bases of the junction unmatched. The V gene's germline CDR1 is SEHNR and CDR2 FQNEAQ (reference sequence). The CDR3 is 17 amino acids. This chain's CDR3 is CATAPKVPVTGVNEQFF. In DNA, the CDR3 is TGTGCCACAGCCCCAAAAGTACCCGTCACAGGGGTTAATGAGCAGTTCTTC. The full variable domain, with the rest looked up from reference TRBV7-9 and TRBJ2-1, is DTGVSQNPRHKITKRGQNVTFRCDPISEHNRLYWYRQTLGQGPEFLTYFQNEAQLEKSRLLSDRFSAERPKGSFSTLEIQRTEQGDSAMYLCATAPKVPVTGVNEQFFGPGTRLTVL.

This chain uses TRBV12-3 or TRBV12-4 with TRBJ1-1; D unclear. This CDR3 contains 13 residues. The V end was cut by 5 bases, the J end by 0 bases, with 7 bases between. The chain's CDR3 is CASSLQLNTEAFF. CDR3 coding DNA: TGTGCCAGCAGTCTCCAGTTGAACACTGAAGCTTTCTTT.

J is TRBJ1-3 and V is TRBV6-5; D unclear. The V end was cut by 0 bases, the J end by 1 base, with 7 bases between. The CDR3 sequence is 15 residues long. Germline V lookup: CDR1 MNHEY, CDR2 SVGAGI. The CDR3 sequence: CASSYSGVSGNTIYF. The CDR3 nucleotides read TGTGCCAGCAGTTACTCCGGGGTGTCTGGAAACACCATATATTTT.

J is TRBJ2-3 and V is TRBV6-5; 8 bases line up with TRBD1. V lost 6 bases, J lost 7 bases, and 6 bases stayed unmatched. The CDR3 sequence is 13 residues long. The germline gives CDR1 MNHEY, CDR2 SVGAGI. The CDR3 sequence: CASRLQGANTQYF. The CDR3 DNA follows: TGTGCCAGCAGGCTCCAGGGGGCAAATACGCAGTATTTT.